This TCR beta chain was sequenced during a study of a mutant IDH1 vaccine in newly diagnosed glioma. Study-wide results and limits: Changes to the top peripheral T cell clonotypes appeared unrelated to pseudoprogression.

Data came from immunoSEQ multiplex PCR; TCRdb stores just in-frame clones and leaves some out. The repertoire has about 39,000 clones, around 80% of them found once; the top ten carry more than 13%. Stated time point: week 11, during vaccination. Doses comprised 300 ug of mutant IDH1 20-mer peptide each, plus topical imiquimod. Concerning this clone: Antigen unknown.

The CDR3 contains 15 residues. With 4 bases removed from V and 7 bases from J, the gap between germline ends came to 19 bases. The germline gives CDR1 MGHDK, CDR2 SYGVNS. The source was peripheral blood mononuclear cells (PBMCs), collected from a glioma patient whose treatment included an IDH1 peptide vaccine. The J gene is TRBJ1-2, the V gene TRBV25-1, with D unclear. This TCR was sampled from a woman aged 30 to 39 with glioma. Some clones in this sample may be carry-over from other donors' samples. In DNA form, the CDR3 reads TGTGCCAGCAGTGGGACTGCCCTTTTGGGCAGTGGCTACACCTTC. Its translation is CASSGTALLGSGYTF.